This T cell receptor (beta chain) was identified in a study of blood T cell repertoires in COVID-19. Study context: Samples taken during acute and convalescent COVID-19 were collected in the United States, Italy and Spain. The analysed material was cDNA or gDNA that came from T cells, B-cell-depleted T cells, or PBMCs.

V was pared by 3 bases and J by 2 bases, with 10 bases between. From germline, CDR1 is DFQATT and CDR2 SNEGSKA (reference sequence). The length of the CDR3 is 13 residues. In the authors' workflow: Researchers report that nucleated cell counts were estimated from reference gene primer amplification. The method was immunoSEQ multiplex PCR; TCRdb's version includes in-frame clones alone and lacks a portion of them. V and J calls and clone size are copied from that table; D and trimming were computed from the DNA. The sample shows roughly 290,000 clones, around nine tenths of them seen only once. The chain has TRBV20-1 and TRBJ1-2; no clear D gene. The sequenced sample consisted of peripheral blood. The receptor was isolated from a man aged 25-45 years with acute or convalescent COVID-19. CDR3 in DNA: TGCAGTGCTAGTCGGGGAGAAAACTATGGCTACACCTTC. This codes for CSASRGENYGYTF.